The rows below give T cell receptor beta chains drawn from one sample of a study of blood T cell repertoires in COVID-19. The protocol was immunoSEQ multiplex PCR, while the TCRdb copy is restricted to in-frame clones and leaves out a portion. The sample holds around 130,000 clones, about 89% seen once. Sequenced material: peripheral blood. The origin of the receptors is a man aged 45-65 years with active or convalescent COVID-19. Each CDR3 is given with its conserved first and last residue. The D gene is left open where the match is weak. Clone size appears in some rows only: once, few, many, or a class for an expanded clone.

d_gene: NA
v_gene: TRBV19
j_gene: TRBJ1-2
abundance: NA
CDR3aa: CASSIDLGRNYGYTF
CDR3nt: TGTGCCAGTAGTATAGATCTCGGCAGGAACTATGGCTACACCTTC

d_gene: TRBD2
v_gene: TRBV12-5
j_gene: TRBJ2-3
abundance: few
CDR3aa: CASGLVLIPGLAGGHSTDTQYF
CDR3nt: TGTGCTAGTGGTTTGGTCCTAATACCGGGACTAGCGGGGGGGCACAGCACAGATACGCAGTATTTT

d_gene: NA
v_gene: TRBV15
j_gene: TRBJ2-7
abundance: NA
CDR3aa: CATSREQGGFNAKQYF
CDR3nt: TGTGCCACCAGCAGAGAACAGGGGGGGTTCAATGCTAAGCAGTACTTC

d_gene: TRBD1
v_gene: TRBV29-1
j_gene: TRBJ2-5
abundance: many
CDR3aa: CSVGGGTVYQETQYF
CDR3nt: TGCAGCGTTGGTGGTGGGACAGTGTACCAAGAGACCCAGTACTTC

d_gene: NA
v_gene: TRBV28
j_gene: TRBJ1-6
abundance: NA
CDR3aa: CASSFLYNSPLHF
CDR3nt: TGTGCCAGCAGTTTTCTCTATAATTCACCCCTCCACTTT

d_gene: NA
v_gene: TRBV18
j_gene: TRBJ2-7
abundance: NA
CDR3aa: CASSEQGKNYEQYF
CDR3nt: TGTGCCAGCTCGGAGCAGGGGAAGAATTACGAGCAGTACTTC

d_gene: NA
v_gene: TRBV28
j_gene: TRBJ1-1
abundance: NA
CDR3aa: CASSHAGRNTEAFF
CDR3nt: TGTGCCAGCAGTCACGCAGGTAGGAACACTGAAGCTTTCTTT

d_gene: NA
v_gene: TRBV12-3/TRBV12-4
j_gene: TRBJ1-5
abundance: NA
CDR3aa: CASSISNQPQHF
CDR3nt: TGTGCCAGCAGTATAAGCAATCAGCCCCAGCATTTT

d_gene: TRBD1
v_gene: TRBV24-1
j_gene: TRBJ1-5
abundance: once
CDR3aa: CATSDSSGQGPYSNQPQHF
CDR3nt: TGTGCCACCAGTGATTCTTCGGGACAGGGGCCTTATAGCAATCAGCCCCAGCATTTT

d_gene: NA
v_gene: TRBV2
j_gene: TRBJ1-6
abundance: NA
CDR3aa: CASSEGRVNSPLHF
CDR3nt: TGTGCCAGCAGTGAAGGGAGGGTTAATTCACCCCTCCACTTT

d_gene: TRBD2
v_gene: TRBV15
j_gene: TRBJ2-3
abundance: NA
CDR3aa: CATSRGNRGGSQYF
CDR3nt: TGTGCCACCAGCAGAGGGAATAGGGGAGGGTCGCAGTATTTT

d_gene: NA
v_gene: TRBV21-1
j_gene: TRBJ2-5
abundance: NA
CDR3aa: CAKGLAGEKETQYF
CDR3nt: TGTGCCAAGGGACTAGCGGGGGAAAAAGAGACCCAGTACTTC

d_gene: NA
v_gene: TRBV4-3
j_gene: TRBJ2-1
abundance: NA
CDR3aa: CASSQQGNEQFF
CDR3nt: TGCGCCAGCAGCCAACAGGGGAATGAGCAGTTCTTC

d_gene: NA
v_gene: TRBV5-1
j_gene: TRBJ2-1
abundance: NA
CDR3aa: CASSSSRLPGIEQFF
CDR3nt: TGCGCCAGCAGCTCCTCCCGTCTTCCAGGGATTGAGCAGTTCTTC